This T cell receptor (beta chain) came from a study of GPR56 and killer-like receptors on CD4 memory cells (dated by TCRdb to the late 2010s). Broadly, across the study: The study proposed that progressive acquisition of KLRB1, KLRG1, GPR56 and then KLRF1 marks human CD4+ memory T-cell differentiation and cytokine production potential. Healthy blood donors in the study were described as age-matched to the liver disease patients, whose median age was around 72 years.

For sequencing, an Illumina HiSeq 2500 was employed. To build sequencing libraries, a previously published PCR protocol was used to amplify the recombined TCRbeta locus. The study's own analysis went as follows. Reads whose average quality score was below 30 were removed, and the reads that remained were processed with IMSEQ. Each clonotype was defined by the combination of Vbeta gene, Jbeta gene and CDR3 amino acid sequence. The Morisita-Horn index, computed on the top 100 expanded clones, was used to quantify repertoire overlap between populations. Renyi diversity profiles calculated on the top 100 expanded clones were used to assess clonal diversity. TCRdb reprocessed the reads and lists each CDR3 protein sequence as a single entry, with no DNA. None of the V and J calls come from the authors' own analysis; TCRdb made them. The sample table includes 2,000 to 2,500 distinct CDR3 sequences. Jointly, the top ten make up under 5% of the sample.

With no count recorded, this clonotype is classed as medium-sized (0.01 to 0.1%) from frequency. What this receptor recognizes is not known. Overall study results and their limits: Rather than full repertoires, the diversity and similarity analyses used only the 100 most expanded clones in each population. Clones dominating late populations 4 and 5 were also found in early populations 1 and 2, and this finding was taken by the authors as evidence for linear differentiation. Overlap of TCR repertoires was especially pronounced between late populations 4 and 5, and partly extended to population 3. Low clonal frequency was observed in the marker-negative population, and a progressive increase in clonal frequency, with a corresponding decrease in TCRbeta diversity, was observed along the proposed pathway.

Prior to TCRbeta sequencing, five KLR/GPR56-defined CD4+ populations were enriched by fluorescence-activated cell sorting. To test whether memory differentiation follows a linear pathway, the researchers sequenced TCRbeta repertoires from five CD4+ T-cell subsets, each defined by expression of KLRB1, KLRG1, GPR56 and KLRF1. TCR-sequenced cells came from peripheral blood of healthy control individuals, reported as five donors in the TCRbeta analysis figure. Heparinized peripheral blood was collected, and every sample was processed within one hour of retrieval. Blood was diluted 1:2 in PBS, and peripheral blood mononuclear cells were then isolated from the diluted blood at room temperature by Biocoll density gradient centrifugation. CD4+ T cells were enriched from freshly isolated PBMCs by magnetic sorting with anti-CD4 MicroBeads before flow sorting. A BD FACSAria II was used to sort CD4+ T cells enriched from PBMCs of healthy donors according to marker expression. Surface staining used anti-KLRB1 clone 191B8, anti-KLRF1 clone 4A4.D10 and anti-KLRG1 clone REA261 antibodies from Miltenyi Biotec.

CDR3 length: 14 amino acids, cysteine to phenylalanine. This entry has no DNA. The germline V gene encodes CDR1 LNHDA and CDR2 SQIVND (reference sequence). Material for sequencing was memory CD4+ T cells from blood. Here the chain combines TRBV19 and TRBJ2-7; TCRdb lists TRBD1, though no DNA is available to test this call. This sequence was found in a human donor in good health. This receptor has the CDR3 CASRTRAGSYEQYF. With the rest looked up from the reference TRBV19 and TRBJ2-7 genes rather than sequenced, the full variable domain is DGGITQSPKYLFRKEGQNVTLSCEQNLNHDAMYWYRQDPGQGLRLIYYSQIVNDFQKGDIAEGYSVSREKKESFPLTVTSAQKNPTAFYLCASRTRAGSYEQYFGPGTRLTVT.